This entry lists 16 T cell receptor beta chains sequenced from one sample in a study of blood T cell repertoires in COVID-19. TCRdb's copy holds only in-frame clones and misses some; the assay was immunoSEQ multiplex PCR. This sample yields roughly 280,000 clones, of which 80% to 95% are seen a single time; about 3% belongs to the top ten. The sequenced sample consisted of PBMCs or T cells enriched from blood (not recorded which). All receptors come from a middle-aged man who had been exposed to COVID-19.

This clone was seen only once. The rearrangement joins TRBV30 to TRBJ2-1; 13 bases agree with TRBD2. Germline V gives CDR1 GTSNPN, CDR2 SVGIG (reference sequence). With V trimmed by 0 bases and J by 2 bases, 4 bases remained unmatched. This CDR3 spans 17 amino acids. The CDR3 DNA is TGTGCCTGGAGTGTAGTAGGACTAGCGGGGGCCTACAATGAGCAGTTCTTC. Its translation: CAWSVVGLAGAYNEQFF. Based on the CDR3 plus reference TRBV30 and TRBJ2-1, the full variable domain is SQTIHQWPATLVQPVGSPLSLECTVEGTSNPNLYWYRQAAGRGLQLLFYSVGIGQISSEVPQNLSASRPQDRQFILSSKKLLLSDSGFYLCAWSVVGLAGAYNEQFFGPGTRLTVL.

CDR3 amino acids: CASAPPGASGSYEQFF. CDR3 DNA sequence: TGTGCTAGTGCCCCACCCGGAGCTAGCGGGAGCTATGAGCAGTTCTTC. The V gene is TRBV12-5, the J gene TRBJ2-1; 10 bases line up with TRBD2. CDR1 and CDR2 from the germline V gene are LGHNT and FRNRAP. The CDR3 runs 16 residues. With V trimmed by 7 bases and J by 8 bases, 14 bases remained unmatched.

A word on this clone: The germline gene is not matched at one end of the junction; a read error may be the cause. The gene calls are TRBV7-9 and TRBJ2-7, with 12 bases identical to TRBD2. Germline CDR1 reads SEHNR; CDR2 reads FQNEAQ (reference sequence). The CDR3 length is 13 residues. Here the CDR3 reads CASSLAGGNEQYF. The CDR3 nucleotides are TGTGCCAGCAGCCTAGCGGGAGGGAACGAGCAGTACTTC.

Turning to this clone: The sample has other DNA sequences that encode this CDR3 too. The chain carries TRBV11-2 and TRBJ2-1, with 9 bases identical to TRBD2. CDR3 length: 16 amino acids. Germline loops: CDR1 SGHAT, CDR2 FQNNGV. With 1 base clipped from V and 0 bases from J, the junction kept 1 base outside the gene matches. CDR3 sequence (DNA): TGTGCCAGCAGCTTAGGTAGCGGGAGCTCCTACAATGAGCAGTTCTTC. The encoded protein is CASSLGSGSSYNEQFF. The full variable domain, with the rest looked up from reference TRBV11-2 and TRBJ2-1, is EAGVAQSPRYKIIEKRQSVAFWCNPISGHATLYWYQQILGQGPKLLIQFQNNGVVDDSQLPKDRFSAERLKGVDSTLKIQPAKLEDSAVYLCASSLGSGSSYNEQFFGPGTRLTVL.

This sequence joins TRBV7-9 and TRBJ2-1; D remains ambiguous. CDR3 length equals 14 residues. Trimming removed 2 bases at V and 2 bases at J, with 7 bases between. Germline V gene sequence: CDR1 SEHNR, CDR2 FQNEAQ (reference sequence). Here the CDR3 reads CASSLNNAYNEQFF. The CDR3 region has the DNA TGTGCCAGCAGCTTAAACAACGCCTACAATGAGCAGTTCTTC.

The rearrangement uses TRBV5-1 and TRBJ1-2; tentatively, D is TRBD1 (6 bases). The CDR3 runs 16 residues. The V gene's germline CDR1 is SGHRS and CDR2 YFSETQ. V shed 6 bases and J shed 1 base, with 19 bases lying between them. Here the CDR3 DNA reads TGCGCCAGCACCCTTGGGGGGGCGACCGATAACTATGGCTACACCTTC. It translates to CASTLGGATDNYGYTF.

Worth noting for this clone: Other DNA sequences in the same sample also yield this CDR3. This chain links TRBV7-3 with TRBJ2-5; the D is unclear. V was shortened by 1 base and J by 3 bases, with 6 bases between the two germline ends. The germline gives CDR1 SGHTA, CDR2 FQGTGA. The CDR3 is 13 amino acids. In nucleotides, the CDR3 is TGTGCCAGCAGCTTAAGCGGAGAAGAGACCCAGTACTTC. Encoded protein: CASSLSGEETQYF.

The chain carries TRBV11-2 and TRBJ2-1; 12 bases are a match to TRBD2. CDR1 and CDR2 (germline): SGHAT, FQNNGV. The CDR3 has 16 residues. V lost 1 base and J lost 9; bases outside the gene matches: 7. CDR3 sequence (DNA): TGTGCCAGCAGCTTAGCGTCGGCTAGCGGGAGGGGTGAGCAGTTCTTC. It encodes CASSLASASGRGEQFF.

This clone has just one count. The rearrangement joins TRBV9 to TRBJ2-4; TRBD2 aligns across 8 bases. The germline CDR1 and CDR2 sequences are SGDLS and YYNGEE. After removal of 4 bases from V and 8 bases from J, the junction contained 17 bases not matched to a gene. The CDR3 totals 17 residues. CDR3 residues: CASSPDGTRPLPDIQYF. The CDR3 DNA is TGTGCCAGCAGCCCCGATGGGACTAGGCCCCTCCCAGACATTCAGTACTTC.

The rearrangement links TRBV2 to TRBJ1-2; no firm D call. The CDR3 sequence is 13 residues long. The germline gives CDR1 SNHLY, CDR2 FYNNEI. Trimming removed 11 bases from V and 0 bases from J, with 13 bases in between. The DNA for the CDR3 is TGTGCCGGGAGGAGGGATTCTAACTATGGCTACACCTTC. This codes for CAGRRDSNYGYTF.

CDR3 amino acids: CASRQQGEAFF. The DNA of the CDR3 is TGCGCCAGCAGACAACAGGGGGAAGCTTTCTTT. The chain couples TRBV5-1 to TRBJ1-1; TRBD1 aligns across 7 bases. The CDR3 loop spans 11 amino acids. The germline V gene encodes CDR1 SGHRS and CDR2 YFSETQ. V lost 5 bases to trimming and J lost 8 bases; unmatched junction nucleotides: 3.

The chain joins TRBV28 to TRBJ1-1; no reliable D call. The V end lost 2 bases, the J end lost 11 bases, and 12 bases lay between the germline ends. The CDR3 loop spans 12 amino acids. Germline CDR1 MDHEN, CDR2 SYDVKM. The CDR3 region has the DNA TGTGCCAGCAGTTTACGACTTGGTTGGGCTTTCTTT. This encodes CASSLRLGWAFF.

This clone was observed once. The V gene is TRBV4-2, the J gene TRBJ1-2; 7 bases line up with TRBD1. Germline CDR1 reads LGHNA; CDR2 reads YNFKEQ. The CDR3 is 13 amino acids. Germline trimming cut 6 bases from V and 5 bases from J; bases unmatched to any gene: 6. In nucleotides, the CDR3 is TGTGCCAGCAGGTCGGGACAGACTTATGGCTACACCTTC. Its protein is CASRSGQTYGYTF.

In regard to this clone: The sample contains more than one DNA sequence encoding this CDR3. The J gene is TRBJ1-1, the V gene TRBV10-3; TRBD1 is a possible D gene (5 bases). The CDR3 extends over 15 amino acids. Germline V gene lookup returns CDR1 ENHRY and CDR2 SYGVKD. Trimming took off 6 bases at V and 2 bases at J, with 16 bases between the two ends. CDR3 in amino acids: CAIRPGILSNTEAFF. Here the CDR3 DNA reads TGTGCCATCAGGCCAGGGATCCTAAGTAACACTGAAGCTTTCTTT.

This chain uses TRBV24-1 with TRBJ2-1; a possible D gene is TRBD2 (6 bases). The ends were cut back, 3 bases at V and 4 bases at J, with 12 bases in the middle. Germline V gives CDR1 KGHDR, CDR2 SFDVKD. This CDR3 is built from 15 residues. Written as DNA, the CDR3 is TGTGCCACCAGTGATGAGGGAGGCGTATACAATGAGCAGTTCTTC. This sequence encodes CATSDEGGVYNEQFF.

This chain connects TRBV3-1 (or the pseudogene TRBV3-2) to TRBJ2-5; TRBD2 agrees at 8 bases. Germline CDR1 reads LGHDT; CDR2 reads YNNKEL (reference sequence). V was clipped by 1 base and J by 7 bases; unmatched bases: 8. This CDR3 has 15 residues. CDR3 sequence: CASSQGYSGTATQYF. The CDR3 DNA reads TGTGCCAGCAGCCAAGGGTATAGCGGGACGGCGACCCAGTACTTC.